One T cell receptor (beta chain) is described in this entry. What it recognizes is unknown. These data originate in a study of PD-1 blockade in classical Hodgkin lymphoma. Findings of the study overall: Relative to healthy donors, newly diagnosed patients reportedly had lower baseline TCR diversity, which was reported as lower still in relapsed/refractory patients.

Assay: immunoSEQ multiplex PCR; the TCRdb copy retains only in-frame clones and omits some. Of 30,000 to 35,000 clones in the sample, approximately 80% were seen once. There was relapse after autologous stem cell transplantation in every patient, and there was variation in brentuximab vedotin exposure. V was cut by 3 bases and J by 0 bases, with 9 bases left in between. Germline CDR1 reads LNHNV; CDR2 reads YYDKDF (reference sequence). This CDR3 contains 16 residues. The source was peripheral blood mononuclear cells (PBMCs), collected at baseline. The TCR was taken from a human donor with classical Hodgkin lymphoma. V usage is TRBV15 and J usage is TRBJ2-6, with D uncertain. CDR3 sequence (DNA): TGTGCCACCAGCAGCCCCAGGTTCTCTGGGGCCAACGTCCTGACTTTC. Protein product: CATSSPRFSGANVLTF.